The 13 T cell receptor beta chains listed next were all sequenced from one sample in a study of type 1 and type 2 diabetes patients. The PCR template was genomic DNA. Multiplex PCR with 30 forward and 13 reverse primers amplified the TCR beta CDR3. Via MiXCR, TCRdb re-called the multiplex PCR reads, giving one row per CDR3 protein. The repertoire holds 270,000 or so distinct CDR3 sequences, with 40% to 50% as singletons. The specimen was peripheral blood mononuclear cells (PBMCs). Receptors were obtained from a man between 18 and 35 years old with type 2 diabetes.

This clonotype was found a few times. The chain employs TRBV9 and TRBJ2-1; D remains ambiguous. Germline V gene lookup returns CDR1 SGDLS and CDR2 YYNGEE. Trimming shortened V by 3 bases and J by 6 bases, and 7 bases separated the two germline ends. The CDR3 has 12 amino acids. CDR3 in DNA: TGTGCCAGCAGCGCGGTACCCAATGAGCAGTTCTTC. Residues: CASSAVPNEQFF. Full variable domain (outside the CDR3, taken from reference TRBV9 and TRBJ2-1): DSGVTQTPKHLITATGQRVTLRCSPRSGDLSVYWYQQSLDQGLQFLIQYYNGEERAKGNILERFSAQQFPDLHSELNLSSLELGDSALYFCASSAVPNEQFFGPGTRLTVL.

This chain joins TRBV7-8 and TRBJ2-1, with 7 positions matching TRBD2. CDR1 is SGHVS, CDR2 FQNEAQ, per germline. Germline trimming cut 0 bases from V and 7 bases from J; bases unmatched to any gene: 15. This CDR3 contains 18 residues. The CDR3 spells CASSLAGEGTSRENEQFF. CDR3 in DNA: TGTGCCAGCAGCTTAGCGGGGGAGGGGACCTCCAGAGAAAATGAGCAGTTCTTC.

With regard to this clonotype: One end of the junction fails to match germline, which may point to a read error. This chain connects TRBV12-3 or TRBV12-4 to TRBJ2-7; D not resolved. TRBJ2-1 matches the DNA end more closely, so the J call is doubtful. The CDR3 length is 14 residues. The chain's CDR3 is CATSNIWSPDEQFF. CDR3 DNA: TGTGCCACCAGTAATATTTGGAGCCCAGATGAGCAGTTCTTC.

The rearrangement joins TRBV7-2 to TRBJ2-7; no clear D gene. V lost 1 base, J lost 2 bases, and 9 bases lay in between. Germline V CDR1 and CDR2: SGHTA, FQGNSA. The CDR3 extends over 14 amino acids. CDR3 residues: CASSLDSQAYEQYF. The CDR3 DNA is TGTGCCAGCAGCTTAGACAGTCAAGCCTACGAGCAGTACTTC.

The rearrangement links TRBV5-8 to TRBJ2-2; the D is unclear. Between the trimmed V and J ends, which lost 0 bases and 6 bases, there was a span of 12 bases. Germline V lookup: CDR1 SGHTS, CDR2 YDEGEE. The CDR3 length is 15 residues. The CDR3 coding sequence is TGTGCCAGCAGCTTGGTCACGGAGAGTGCCGGGGAGCTGTTTTTT. Translating gives CASSLVTESAGELFF.

The rearrangement uses TRBV11-2 and TRBJ2-5; TRBD1 agrees at 9 bases. With V trimmed by 8 bases and J by 3 bases, 7 bases remained unmatched. CDR3 length equals 14 residues. Germline V gene lookup returns CDR1 SGHAT and CDR2 FQNNGV. CDR3 sequence (DNA): TGTGCCAGCTCACCATGGACAGGGGAAGAGACCCAGTACTTC. Amino acid sequence: CASSPWTGEETQYF.

The J gene is TRBJ1-4, the V gene TRBV19; D gene unclear. CDR3 length equals 14 residues. Germline values: CDR1 LNHDA, CDR2 SQIVND (reference sequence). Trimming removed 7 bases from V and 5 bases from J, with 14 bases in between. The CDR3 spells CASKGMAGNEKLFF. The CDR3 DNA reads as TGTGCCAGTAAAGGTATGGCAGGAAATGAAAAACTGTTTTTT.

This clonotype was found a few times. The V gene is TRBV20-1, the J gene TRBJ1-5; no definite D call. V was shortened by 4 bases and J by 1 base, with 5 bases between the two germline ends. Per germline, CDR1 DFQATT and CDR2 SNEGSKA (reference sequence). The CDR3 has 12 residues. CDR3 sequence reads: CSANPSNQPQHF. In DNA form, the CDR3 reads TGCAGTGCTAATCCGAGCAATCAGCCCCAGCATTTT.

The rearrangement uses TRBV20-1 and TRBJ2-7; the match to TRBD2 covers 7 bases. CDR3 length: 18 amino acids. V lost 2 bases, J lost 5 bases, and 21 bases stayed unmatched. CDR1 is DFQATT and CDR2 is SNEGSKA in the germline V gene (reference sequence). The CDR3 nucleotides are TGCAGTGCTAGACCCCGACCCCTTCGACTAGCAGGAGCTCACGAGCAGTACTTC. This encodes CSARPRPLRLAGAHEQYF.

The chain is built from TRBV27 and TRBJ1-6; D possibly corresponds to TRBD1 (5 bases). CDR3 length: 15 residues. Germline-derived CDR1 and CDR2 are MNHEY and SMNVEV (reference sequence). The V and J ends lost 0 bases and 10 bases respectively, with 13 bases between them. CDR3 in amino acids: CASSLSIQGESPLHF. The CDR3 DNA follows: TGTGCCAGCAGTTTATCGATCCAGGGAGAGTCACCCCTCCACTTT.

The rearrangement joins TRBV10-1 to TRBJ1-2; D is perhaps TRBD1 (5 bases). CDR1 WNHNN and CDR2 SYGVQD come from the germline V gene (reference sequence). The V gene lost 3 bases and the J gene lost 0 bases, with 20 bases spanning the gap. CDR3 length: 18 residues. CDR3 residues: CASSEIVQQATSNYGYTF. The CDR3 DNA reads as TGCGCCAGCAGTGAAATCGTCCAACAGGCCACTTCTAACTATGGCTACACCTTC.

The chain recombines TRBV7-1 with TRBJ1-3, with D hard to call. TRBV7-1 is recorded as an ORF, its role being uncertain. V lost 3 bases and J lost 1, with 4 bases in between. CDR3 length: 13 amino acids. The CDR3 region is CASSSRSGNTIYF. In DNA form, the CDR3 reads TGTGCCAGCAGCTCCCGGTCTGGAAACACCATATATTTT.

This clonotype was recorded a few times. This sequence joins TRBV7-2 and TRBJ2-3; perhaps TRBD2 as D (6 bases). The CDR3 length is 14 residues. With 2 bases removed from V and 1 base from J, the gap between germline ends came to 7 bases. Germline CDR1 and CDR2: SGHTA and FQGNSA. Here the CDR3 DNA reads TGTGCCAGCAGCTTACCGGGAGGCACAGATACGCAGTATTTT. Its protein is CASSLPGGTDTQYF.